The 21 T cell receptor beta chains below were found in one sample sequenced in a study of T cell responses to AZD1222 COVID-19 vaccine. The method was immunoSEQ multiplex PCR; TCRdb's version includes in-frame clones alone and lacks a portion of them. The data hold around 130,000 clones, with around 90% observed a single time. The sequencing here drew on peripheral blood, taken 28 days after the second AZD1222 dose. The receptors were gathered from an adult who received the AZD1222 COVID-19 vaccine.

The V and J genes are TRBV4-3 and TRBJ1-1; the match to TRBD1 covers 7 bases. CDR1 and CDR2 from the germline V gene are LGHNA and YSLEER. The CDR3 contains 15 residues. V gave up 0 bases and J gave up 4 bases; unmatched junction bases: 5. The CDR3 here is CASSQETGRGTEAFF. The CDR3 nucleotides read TGCGCCAGCAGCCAAGAGACAGGGCGTGGCACTGAAGCTTTCTTT.

The chain recombines TRBV19 with TRBJ1-2, with D maybe TRBD1 (5 bases). This CDR3 spans 12 amino acids. Germline V gene lookup returns CDR1 LNHDA and CDR2 SQIVND (reference sequence). The V end was cut by 7 bases, the J end by 2 bases, with 8 bases between. The CDR3: CASIGDNYGYTF. The DNA for the CDR3 is TGTGCCAGTATAGGGGACAACTATGGCTACACCTTC.

V usage is TRBV19 and J usage is TRBJ1-1; TRBD1 is a possible D gene (5 bases). The CDR3 runs 13 residues. Germline assignment: CDR1 LNHDA and CDR2 SQIVND (reference sequence). Trimming cost V 10 bases and J 4 bases, with 16 bases left between them. The CDR3 protein is CATTTRGRTEAFF. The CDR3 nucleotides are TGTGCCACTACAACCCGGGGCCGCACTGAAGCTTTCTTT.

The chain has TRBV6-5 and TRBJ2-5; 11 positions agree with TRBD1. CDR1 and CDR2 (germline): MNHEY, SVGAGI. There are 15 residues in the CDR3. J lost 7 bases, V lost 3 bases, and 7 bases had no gene match. CDR3 sequence reads: CASSYRGTGGATQYF. In DNA, the CDR3 is TGTGCCAGCAGTTATAGGGGGACAGGGGGTGCGACCCAGTACTTC.

This chain joins TRBV19 and TRBJ1-2; D unclear. The V end was cut by 1 base, the J end by 1 base, with 13 bases between. CDR3 size: 16 residues. In germline, CDR1 is LNHDA, CDR2 SQIVND (reference sequence). The CDR3 sequence: CASSIGGKELNYGYTF. The CDR3, as DNA: TGTGCCAGTAGTATAGGGGGAAAAGAGCTTAACTATGGCTACACCTTC.

The rearrangement uses TRBV3-1 (or the pseudogene TRBV3-2) and TRBJ1-1; D is possibly TRBD1 (5 bases). This CDR3 contains 13 residues. CDR1 and CDR2 from the germline V gene are LGHDT and YNNKEL (reference sequence). V lost 4 bases to trimming and J lost 4 bases, with 10 bases between them. In DNA form, the CDR3 reads TGTGCCAGCAGCCTCGGGGCCCCCACTGAAGCTTTCTTT. It translates to CASSLGAPTEAFF.

The chain has TRBV11-3 and TRBJ1-2, with D maybe TRBD1 (5 bases). V lost 5 bases and J lost 8, with 15 bases in between. Germline lookup yields CDR1 SGHNT and CDR2 YENEEA. CDR3 length equals 13 residues. CDR3 sequence reads: CASSVSGWGGYTF. The CDR3 DNA reads as TGTGCCAGCAGCGTATCAGGGTGGGGCGGCTACACCTTC.

The chain couples TRBV7-8 to TRBJ1-1, with D perhaps matching TRBD1 (6 bases). The CDR3 totals 14 residues. Trimming shortened V by 5 bases and J by 1 base, and 11 bases separated the two germline ends. The germline V gene encodes CDR1 SGHVS and CDR2 FQNEAQ. The CDR3, as DNA: TGTGCCAGCAGCCTCCAGGGGCGGAACACTGAAGCTTTCTTT. Its translation: CASSLQGRNTEAFF.

V usage is TRBV5-1 and J usage is TRBJ1-1; a weak D match, TRBD1 (6 bases). From germline, CDR1 is SGHRS and CDR2 YFSETQ. V was clipped by 0 bases and J by 4 bases, with 13 bases between them. The CDR3 loop spans 15 amino acids. CDR3 sequence: CASSLAQGGGTEAFF. CDR3 DNA sequence: TGCGCCAGCAGCTTGGCACAGGGTGGTGGCACTGAAGCTTTCTTT. Together with reference TRBV5-1 and TRBJ1-1, the CDR3 gives the full variable domain: KAGVTQTPRYLIKTRGQQVTLSCSPISGHRSVSWYQQTPGQGLQFLFEYFSETQRNKGNFPGRFSGRQFSNSRSEMNVSTLELGDSALYLCASSLAQGGGTEAFFGQGTRLTVV.

The rearrangement uses TRBV7-9 and TRBJ1-2; 8 positions agree with TRBD1. V lost 2 bases to trimming and J lost 3 bases; unmatched junction nucleotides: 5. The CDR3 length is 15 residues. Germline assignment: CDR1 SEHNR and CDR2 FQNEAQ (reference sequence). CDR3: CASSLMQGADYGYTF. DNA for the CDR3: TGTGCCAGCAGCTTAATGCAGGGGGCGGACTATGGCTACACCTTC.

This clone was detected only a few times. This sequence joins TRBV2 and TRBJ2-7, with TRBD1 identical over 9 bases. Trimming at V came to 7 bases and at J to 6 bases, leaving 19 bases not matched to a gene. The CDR3 contains 17 residues. Germline CDR1 reads SNHLY; CDR2 reads FYNNEI. CDR3 DNA: TGTGCCAGCAACTCCGGACAGGGGAGATCACTACTTGGCGAGCAGTACTTC. Protein: CASNSGQGRSLLGEQYF.

The chain carries TRBV6-2 or TRBV6-3 and TRBJ2-3; 7 bases line up with TRBD2. Trimming removed 2 bases from V and 2 bases from J; junction bases left unmatched: 4. The CDR3 totals 15 residues. The germline V gene has CDR1 MNHEY and CDR2 SVGEGT. The CDR3 region has the DNA TGTGCCAGCAGTTACAGACTAGCTACCACAGATACGCAGTATTTT. This sequence encodes CASSYRLATTDTQYF.

CDR3 DNA: TGTGCCAGCAGCTTCGACCGGACTAGCGGGGGGAATGAGCAGTTCTTC. This encodes CASSFDRTSGGNEQFF. The J gene is TRBJ2-1, the V gene TRBV11-2; the match to TRBD2 covers 14 bases. J was trimmed by 7 bases and V by 3 bases; bases with no gene match: 5. This CDR3 region has 16 residues. Germline lookup yields CDR1 SGHAT and CDR2 FQNNGV.

The chain joins TRBV28 to TRBJ1-2; 9 bases fit TRBD1. J lost 8 bases, V lost 4 bases, and 8 bases had no gene match. Germline CDR1 MDHEN, CDR2 SYDVKM. The CDR3 contains 14 residues. This chain's CDR3 is CASSSWDRVKGYTF. CDR3 nucleotides: TGTGCCAGCAGTTCTTGGGACAGGGTGAAAGGCTACACCTTC.

The rearrangement links TRBV18 to TRBJ2-3, with D maybe TRBD2 (5 bases). This CDR3 has 13 amino acids. CDR1 is KGHSH, CDR2 LQKENI, per germline. V lost 3 bases to trimming and J lost 4 bases, with 8 bases between them. The CDR3 nucleotides read TGTGCCAGCTCACCTCTGGAGGCAGATACGCAGTATTTT. Translation: CASSPLEADTQYF.

The chain links TRBV7-2 to TRBJ2-5; D is possibly TRBD2 (6 bases). V was pared by 7 bases and J by 5 bases, with 20 bases between. The V gene's germline CDR1 is SGHTA and CDR2 FQGNSA. This CDR3 has 15 residues. CDR3 sequence: CASNPVSGLIETQYF. Here the CDR3 DNA reads TGTGCCAGCAACCCCGTCAGCGGGTTAATTGAGACCCAGTACTTC.

This chain joins TRBV7-2 and TRBJ1-1; 8 nucleotides align to TRBD1. There are 13 residues in the CDR3. Unmatched junction bases numbered 4, after V lost 4 bases and J lost 6 bases. Germline lookup yields CDR1 SGHTA and CDR2 FQGNSA. In DNA, the CDR3 is TGTGCCAGCAGCTCTAACAGGGGGTCTGAAGCTTTCTTT. It yields the protein CASSSNRGSEAFF.

The chain combines TRBV12-5 with TRBJ1-2; 8 nucleotides agree with TRBD1. V gave up 3 bases and J gave up 5 bases; unmatched junction bases: 8. This CDR3 contains 15 residues. CDR1 is LGHNT, CDR2 FRNRAP, per germline. The DNA of the CDR3 is TGTGCTAGTGGTTTAGAGCCGGGACAGGAATATGGCTACACCTTC. Translating gives CASGLEPGQEYGYTF.

The sample holds a few counts of this clone. The chain is built from TRBV19 and TRBJ1-2; 8 bases are shared with TRBD1. The V gene end was trimmed by 5 bases and the J gene end by 4 bases; junction bases not matched to a gene: 9. Per germline, CDR1 LNHDA and CDR2 SQIVND (reference sequence). CDR3 length: 15 residues. The CDR3 DNA is TGTGCCAGTAGTGCTCGGACAGGGAGTTTCTATGGCTACACCTTC. This sequence encodes CASSARTGSFYGYTF.

The chain uses TRBV27 and TRBJ1-2; 10 positions agree with TRBD1. The CDR3 totals 15 residues. The germline V gene has CDR1 MNHEY and CDR2 SMNVEV (reference sequence). With V trimmed by 5 bases and J by 4 bases, 7 bases remained unmatched. This chain's CDR3 is CASSLDRGLGYGYTF. Written as DNA, the CDR3 is TGTGCCAGCAGTCTCGACAGGGGGCTTGGCTATGGCTACACCTTC.

The chain carries TRBV4-2 and TRBJ2-1, with D possibly TRBD2 on 6 matching bases. V was pared by 0 bases and J by 4 bases, with 19 bases between. Germline CDR1 LGHNA, CDR2 YNFKEQ. This CDR3 is built from 18 residues. CDR3 residues: CASSQELVGRRLYNEQFF. The CDR3 nucleotides read TGTGCCAGCAGCCAAGAGCTAGTAGGGAGGAGATTATACAATGAGCAGTTCTTC.